This entry features one TCR beta chain sequence. Original data processing: Amplification of reference gene primers provided the estimated nucleated cell counts. Using immunoSEQ multiplex PCR, the repertoire was profiled, and TCRdb retains in-frame clones only, with some absent. The DNA was the basis for D and trimming; V, J and clone size are from that table. The sample yields about 400,000 clones, about 90% seen once. Trimming cost V 4 bases and J 10 bases, with 11 bases left between them. Germline V lookup: CDR1 MNHEY, CDR2 SMNVEV (reference sequence). This CDR3 region has 13 residues. The source of the sample is a study of blood T cell repertoires in COVID-19. Study in general: Samples came from the United States, Italy and Spain, spanning acute and convalescent COVID-19. In each case, the material was cDNA or gDNA derived from T cells, B-cell-depleted T cells, or PBMCs.

The chain is built from TRBV27 and TRBJ1-6; D is possibly TRBD1 (6 bases). Sequencing used peripheral blood. The receptor was derived from a man aged 40-49 years with acute or convalescent COVID-19. The CDR3 is CASSSGATSPLHF. The CDR3 DNA sequence: TGTGCCAGCAGTTCAGGGGCAACCTCACCCCTCCACTTT.